This is a list of T cell receptor beta chains from one sample in a study of regulatory T cells in long-lasting Graves disease. MiXCR was run by TCRdb on the multiplex PCR reads, yielding one entry per CDR3 protein. The data contain about 420,000 distinct CDR3 sequences, 15% to 20% of them seen just once; the ten biggest clones take up 20% to 25%. These same records also appear under a second study, on T cells in Graves' hyperthyroidism and ophthalmopathy.

The sample here was peripheral blood mononuclear cells (PBMCs), taken at new diagnosis, from a patient treated with antithyroid drugs. Receptor source: a woman younger than 35 with Graves disease. CDR3s include the opening cysteine and the closing phenylalanine or tryptophan. A D gene is named only where the DNA matches it firmly. Some rows mark clone size as missing; the rest say once, few, many or name a class of expanded clone.

>TRBV7-2|many|-|TRBJ2-1
CASSLLRIPPYNEQFF
TGTGCCAGCAGCTTATTACGGATACCTCCCTACAATGAGCAGTTCTTC
>TRBV7-3|few|TRBD1|TRBJ1-2
CASSQGTGGDYGYTF
TGTGCCAGCAGCCAGGGGACAGGGGGCGACTATGGCTACACCTTC
>TRBV27|many|-|TRBJ2-5
CASQSYSVAETQYF
TGTGCCAGCCAATCCTATAGCGTCGCGGAGACCCAGTACTTC
>TRBV20-1|many|-|TRBJ2-5
CSARDASGKHQETQYF
TGCAGTGCTAGAGATGCAAGCGGAAAACACCAAGAGACCCAGTACTTC
>TRBV5-4|many|TRBD2|TRBJ2-5
CASSSGTSEETQYF
TGTGCCAGCAGCTCCGGGACTAGCGAGGAGACCCAGTACTTC
>TRBV7-2|many|-|TRBJ1-1
CASSQQFRSTEAFF
TGTGCCAGCAGCCAACAGTTTCGGAGCACTGAAGCTTTCTTT
>TRBV20-1|-|TRBD2|TRBJ2-3
CSATTPLLAGGTDTQYF
TGCAGTGCGACTACCCCCCTACTAGCGGGAGGCACAGATACGCAGTATTTT
>TRBV28|many|-|TRBJ2-1
CASSPLGVYNEQFF
TGTGCCAGCAGTCCCCTCGGGGTCTACAATGAGCAGTTCTTC
>TRBV29-1|-|TRBD1|TRBJ1-1
CSVDGTVVGGYTEAYF
TGCAGCGTGGATGGGACAGTTGTGGGGGGCTACACTGAAGCTTACTTT
>TRBV20-1|-|TRBD2|TRBJ2-3
CSARSMPSGSTDTQYF
TGCAGTGCTAGGAGTATGCCTAGCGGGAGCACAGATACGCAGTATTTT
>TRBV6-1|many|-|TRBJ1-1
CASSEGYMNTEAFF
TGTGCCAGCAGTGAAGGGTACATGAACACTGAAGCTTTCTTT
>TRBV19|few|TRBD1|TRBJ1-3
CASSIQGAFGNTIYF
TGTGCCAGTAGTATACAGGGGGCCTTTGGAAACACCATATATTTT
>TRBV5-1|many|TRBD2|TRBJ2-1
CASSLIAGNYNEQFF
TGCGCCAGCAGCTTGATAGCGGGGAACTACAATGAGCAGTTCTTC
>TRBV2|many|-|TRBJ1-3
CASSRTDAISGNTIYF
TGTGCCAGCAGTCGGACAGACGCTATCTCTGGAAACACCATATATTTT
>TRBV6-9|-|TRBD1|TRBJ2-7
CAGSYLGQGAYEQYF
TGTGCCGGCAGTTACCTCGGGCAGGGGGCCTACGAGCAGTACTTC
>TRBV28|-|-|TRBJ2-7
CASNLGYEQYF
TGTGCCAGCAACCTGGGGTACGAGCAGTACTTC
>TRBV28|many|TRBD2|TRBJ2-7
CATILGGLAGGLGGEQYF
TGTGCCACCATTTTGGGGGGACTAGCGGGAGGGCTGGGTGGCGAGCAGTACTTC
>TRBV2|-|-|TRBJ2-7
CASSGSIYEQYF
TGTGCCAGCAGTGGGTCCATCTACGAGCAGTACTTC
>TRBV6-1|few|-|TRBJ2-1
CASTSLNEQFF
TGTGCCAGCACTAGCCTAAATGAGCAGTTCTTC
>TRBV5-1|many|-|TRBJ2-7
CASSLWSAAYEQYF
TGCGCCAGCAGCTTGTGGTCGGCGGCCTACGAGCAGTACTTC
>TRBV20-1|few|-|TRBJ2-7
CSALQTATYEQYF
TGCAGTGCTCTTCAGACGGCCACCTACGAGCAGTACTTC